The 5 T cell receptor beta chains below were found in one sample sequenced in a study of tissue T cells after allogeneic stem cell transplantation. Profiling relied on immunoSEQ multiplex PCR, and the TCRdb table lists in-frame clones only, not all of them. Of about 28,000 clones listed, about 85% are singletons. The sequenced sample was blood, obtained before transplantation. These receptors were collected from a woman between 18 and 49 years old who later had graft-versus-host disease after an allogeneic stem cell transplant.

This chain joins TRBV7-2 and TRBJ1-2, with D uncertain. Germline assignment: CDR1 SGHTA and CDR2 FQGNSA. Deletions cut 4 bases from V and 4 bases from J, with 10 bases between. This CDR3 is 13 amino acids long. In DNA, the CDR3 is TGTGCCAGCAGCTCCCTCGATGGCTATGGCTACACCTTC. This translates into CASSSLDGYGYTF.

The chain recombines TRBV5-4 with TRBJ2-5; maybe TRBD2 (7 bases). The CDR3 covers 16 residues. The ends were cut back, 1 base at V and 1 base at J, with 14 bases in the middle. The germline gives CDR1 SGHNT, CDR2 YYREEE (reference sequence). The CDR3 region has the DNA TGTGCCAGCAGCTTGTCGGCGGGGGCCAGCCAAGAGACCCAGTACTTC. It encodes CASSLSAGASQETQYF.

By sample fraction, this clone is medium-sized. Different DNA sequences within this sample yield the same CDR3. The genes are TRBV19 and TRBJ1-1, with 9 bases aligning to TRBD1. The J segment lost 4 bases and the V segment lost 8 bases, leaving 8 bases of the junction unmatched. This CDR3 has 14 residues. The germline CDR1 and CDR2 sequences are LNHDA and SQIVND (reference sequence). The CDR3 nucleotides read TGTGCCAGTTCCCCGGGACAGGGATTCACTGAAGCTTTCTTT. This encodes CASSPGQGFTEAFF.

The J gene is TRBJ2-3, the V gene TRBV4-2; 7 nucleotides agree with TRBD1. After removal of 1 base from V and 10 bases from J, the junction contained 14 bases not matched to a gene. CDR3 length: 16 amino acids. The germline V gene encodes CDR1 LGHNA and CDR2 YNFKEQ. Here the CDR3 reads CASSQGNRGSANAQYF. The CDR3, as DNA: TGTGCCAGCAGCCAAGGGAACAGGGGCTCCGCTAATGCGCAGTATTTT.

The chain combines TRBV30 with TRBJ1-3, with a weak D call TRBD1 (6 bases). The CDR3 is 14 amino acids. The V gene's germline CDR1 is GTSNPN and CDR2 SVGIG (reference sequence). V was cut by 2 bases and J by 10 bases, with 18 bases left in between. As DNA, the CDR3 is TGTGCCTGGAGTCGAGGGGGGCCCGGTGATACCATATATTTT. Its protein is CAWSRGGPGDTIYF. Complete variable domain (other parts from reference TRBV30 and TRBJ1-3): SQTIHQWPATLVQPVGSPLSLECTVEGTSNPNLYWYRQAAGRGLQLLFYSVGIGQISSEVPQNLSASRPQDRQFILSSKKLLLSDSGFYLCAWSRGGPGDTIYFGEGSWLTVV.